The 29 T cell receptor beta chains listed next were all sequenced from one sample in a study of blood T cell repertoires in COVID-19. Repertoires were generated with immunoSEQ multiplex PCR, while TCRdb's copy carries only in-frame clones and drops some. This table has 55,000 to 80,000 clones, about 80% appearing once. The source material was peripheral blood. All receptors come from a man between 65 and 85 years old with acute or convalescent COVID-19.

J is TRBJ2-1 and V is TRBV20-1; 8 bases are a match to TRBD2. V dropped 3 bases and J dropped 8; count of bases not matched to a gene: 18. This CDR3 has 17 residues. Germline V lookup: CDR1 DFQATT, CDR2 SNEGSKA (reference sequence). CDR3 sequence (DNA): TGCAGTGCTAGTACCCCGGACGGGACTAGGAATATCGATGAGCAGTTCTTC. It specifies CSASTPDGTRNIDEQFF.

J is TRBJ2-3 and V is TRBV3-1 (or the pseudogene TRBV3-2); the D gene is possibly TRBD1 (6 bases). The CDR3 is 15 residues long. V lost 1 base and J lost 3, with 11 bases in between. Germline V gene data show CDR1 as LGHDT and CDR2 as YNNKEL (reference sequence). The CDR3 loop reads CASSQGSRGTDTQYF. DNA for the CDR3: TGTGCCAGCAGCCAAGGTTCTAGGGGGACAGATACGCAGTATTTT.

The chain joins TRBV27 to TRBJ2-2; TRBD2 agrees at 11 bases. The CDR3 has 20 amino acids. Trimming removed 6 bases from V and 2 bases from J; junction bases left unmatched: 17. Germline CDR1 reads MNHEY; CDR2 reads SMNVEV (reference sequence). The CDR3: CASRGQGGGTSGSNTGELFF. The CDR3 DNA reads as TGTGCCAGCAGAGGACAGGGTGGCGGTACTAGCGGGAGCAACACCGGGGAGCTGTTTTTT.

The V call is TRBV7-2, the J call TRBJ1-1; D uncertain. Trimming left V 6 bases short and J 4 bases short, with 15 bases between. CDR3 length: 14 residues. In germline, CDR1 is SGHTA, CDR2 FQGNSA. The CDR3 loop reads CASSISSLATEAFF. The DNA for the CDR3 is TGTGCCAGCAGTATCTCTTCGCTGGCCACTGAAGCTTTCTTT. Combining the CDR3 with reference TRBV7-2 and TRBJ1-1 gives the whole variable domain GAGVSQSPSNKVTEKGKDVELRCDPISGHTALYWYRQSLGQGLEFLIYFQGNSAPDKSGLPSDRFSAERTGGSVSTLTIQRTQQEDSAVYLCASSISSLATEAFFGQGTRLTVV.

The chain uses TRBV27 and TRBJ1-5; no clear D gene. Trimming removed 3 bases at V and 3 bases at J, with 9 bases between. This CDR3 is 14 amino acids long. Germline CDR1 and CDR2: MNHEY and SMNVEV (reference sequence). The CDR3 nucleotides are TGTGCCAGCAGTTTTGGCGGACTCAATCAGCCCCAGCATTTT. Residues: CASSFGGLNQPQHF.

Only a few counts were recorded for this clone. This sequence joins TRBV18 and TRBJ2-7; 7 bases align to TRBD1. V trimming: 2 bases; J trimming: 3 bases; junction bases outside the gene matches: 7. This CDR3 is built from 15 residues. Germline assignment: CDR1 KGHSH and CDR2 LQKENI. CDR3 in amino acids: CASSPYRGPDYEQYF. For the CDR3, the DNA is TGTGCCAGCTCACCATACAGGGGCCCTGACTACGAGCAGTACTTC.

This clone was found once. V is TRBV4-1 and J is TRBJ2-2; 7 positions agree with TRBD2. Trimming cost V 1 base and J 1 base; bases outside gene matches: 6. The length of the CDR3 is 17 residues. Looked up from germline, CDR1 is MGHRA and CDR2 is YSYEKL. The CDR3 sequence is CASSQAGGRGNTGELFF. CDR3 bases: TGCGCCAGCAGCCAAGCGGGGGGTAGAGGGAACACCGGGGAGCTGTTTTTT.

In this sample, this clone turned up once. The CDR3: CASSEGQGAYQPQHF. The CDR3 nucleotides read TGTGCCAGCAGTGAAGGACAGGGGGCCTATCAGCCCCAGCATTTT. The chain has TRBV6-1 and TRBJ1-5; the match to TRBD1 covers 10 bases. Germline assignment: CDR1 MNHNS and CDR2 SASEGT. The CDR3 extends over 15 amino acids. V gave up 1 base and J gave up 5 bases; unmatched junction bases: 2.

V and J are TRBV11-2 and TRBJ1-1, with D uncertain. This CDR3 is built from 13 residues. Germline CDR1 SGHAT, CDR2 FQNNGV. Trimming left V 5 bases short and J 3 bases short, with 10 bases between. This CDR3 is CASSPRGYTEAFF. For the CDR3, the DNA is TGTGCCAGCAGCCCTCGAGGGTACACTGAAGCTTTCTTT.

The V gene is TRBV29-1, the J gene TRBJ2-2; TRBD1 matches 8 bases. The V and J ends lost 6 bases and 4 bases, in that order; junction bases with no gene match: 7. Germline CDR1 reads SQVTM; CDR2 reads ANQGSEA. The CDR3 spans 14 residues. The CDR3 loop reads CSVGLTGATGELFF. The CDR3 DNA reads TGCAGCGTGGGACTGACAGGGGCCACCGGGGAGCTGTTTTTT.

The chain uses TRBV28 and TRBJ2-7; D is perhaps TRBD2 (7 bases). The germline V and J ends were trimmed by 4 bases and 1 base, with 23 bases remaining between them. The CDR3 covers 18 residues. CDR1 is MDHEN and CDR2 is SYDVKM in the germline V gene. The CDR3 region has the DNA TGTGCCAGCAGTTACCCCGGGGAGGGGGGCCCTCTATCCTACGAGCAGTACTTC. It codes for CASSYPGEGGPLSYEQYF.

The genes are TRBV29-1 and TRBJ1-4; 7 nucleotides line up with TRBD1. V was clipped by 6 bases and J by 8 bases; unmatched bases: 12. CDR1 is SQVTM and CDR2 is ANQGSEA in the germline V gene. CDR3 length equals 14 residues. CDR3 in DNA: TGCAGCGTCGTTACAGGGGTAGGGCGAGAAAAACTGTTTTTT. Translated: CSVVTGVGREKLFF.

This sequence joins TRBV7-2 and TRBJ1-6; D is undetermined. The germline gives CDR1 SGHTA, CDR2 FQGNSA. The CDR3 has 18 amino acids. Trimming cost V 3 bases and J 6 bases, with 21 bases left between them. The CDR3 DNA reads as TGTGCCAGCAGCTTCTCTCCAGTCGGGAGGACTCGTAATTCACCCCTCCACTTT. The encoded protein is CASSFSPVGRTRNSPLHF.

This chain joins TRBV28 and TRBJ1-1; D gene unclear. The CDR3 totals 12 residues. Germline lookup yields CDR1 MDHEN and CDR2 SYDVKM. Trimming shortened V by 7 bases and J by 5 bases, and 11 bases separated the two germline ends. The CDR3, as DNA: TGTGCCAGCAATCAGCCCGGGACTGAAGCTTTCTTT. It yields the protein CASNQPGTEAFF.

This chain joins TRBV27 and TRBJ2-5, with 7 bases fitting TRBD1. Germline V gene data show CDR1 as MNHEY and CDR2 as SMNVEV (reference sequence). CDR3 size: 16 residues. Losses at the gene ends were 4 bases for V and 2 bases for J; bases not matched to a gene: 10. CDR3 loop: CASSYASGTEQETQYF. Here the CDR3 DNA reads TGTGCCAGCAGTTACGCCTCTGGGACAGAGCAAGAGACCCAGTACTTC.

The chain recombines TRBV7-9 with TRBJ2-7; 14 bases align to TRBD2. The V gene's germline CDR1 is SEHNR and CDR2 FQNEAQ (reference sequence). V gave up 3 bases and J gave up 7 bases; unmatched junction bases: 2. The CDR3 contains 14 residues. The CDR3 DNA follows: TGTGCCAGCAGCTTGGGACTAGCGGGAGAAGAGCAGTACTTC. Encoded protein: CASSLGLAGEEQYF.

This chain's CDR3 is CASSYRLTGGYTEAFF. The CDR3 DNA follows: TGTGCCAGCAGTTACCGTTTGACAGGGGGTTACACTGAAGCTTTCTTT. The chain has TRBV6-2 or TRBV6-3 and TRBJ1-1; 9 nucleotides match TRBD1. This CDR3 is built from 16 residues. J lost 3 bases, V lost 2 bases, and 7 bases had no gene match. CDR1 is MNHEY and CDR2 is SVGEGT in the germline V gene.

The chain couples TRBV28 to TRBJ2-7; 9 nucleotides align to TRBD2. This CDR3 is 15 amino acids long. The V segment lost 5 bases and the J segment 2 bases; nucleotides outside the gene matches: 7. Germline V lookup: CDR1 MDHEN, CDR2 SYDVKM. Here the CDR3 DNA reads TGTGCCAGCAGTCTTTATCAGCGGGAGGCCTACGAGCAGTACTTC. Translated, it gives CASSLYQREAYEQYF.

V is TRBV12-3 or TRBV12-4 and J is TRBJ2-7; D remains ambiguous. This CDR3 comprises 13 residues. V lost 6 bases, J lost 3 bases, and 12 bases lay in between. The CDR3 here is CASSRAGFYEQYF. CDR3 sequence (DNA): TGTGCCAGCAGCCGCGCCGGGTTCTACGAGCAGTACTTC.

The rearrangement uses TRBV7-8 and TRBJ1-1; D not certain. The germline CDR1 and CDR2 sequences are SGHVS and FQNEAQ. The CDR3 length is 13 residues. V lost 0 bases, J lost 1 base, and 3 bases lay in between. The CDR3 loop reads CASSLARNTEAFF. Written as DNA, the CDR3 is TGTGCCAGCAGCTTAGCTAGGAACACTGAAGCTTTCTTT.

CDR3 in amino acids: CASRQGRDTIYF. CDR3 coding DNA: TGTGCCAGCAGACAGGGCAGGGACACCATATATTTT. The V and J genes are TRBV25-1 and TRBJ1-3; TRBD1 might be the D (6 bases). Germline V gene data show CDR1 as MGHDK and CDR2 as SYGVNS. CDR3 length: 12 amino acids. With 6 bases removed from V and 8 bases from J, the gap between germline ends came to 11 bases. Based on the CDR3 plus reference TRBV25-1 and TRBJ1-3, the full variable domain is EADIYQTPRYLVIGTGKKITLECSQTMGHDKMYWYQQDPGMELHLIHYSYGVNSTEKGDLSSESTVSRIRTEHFPLTLESARPSHTSQYLCASRQGRDTIYFGEGSWLTVV.

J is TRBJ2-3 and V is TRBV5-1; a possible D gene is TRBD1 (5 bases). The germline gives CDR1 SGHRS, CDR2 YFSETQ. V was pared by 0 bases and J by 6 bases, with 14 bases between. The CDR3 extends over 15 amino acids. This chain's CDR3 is CASSLEGREHDTQYF. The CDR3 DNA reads TGCGCCAGCAGCTTGGAGGGCAGGGAACACGATACGCAGTATTTT. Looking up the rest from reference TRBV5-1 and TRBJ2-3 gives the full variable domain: KAGVTQTPRYLIKTRGQQVTLSCSPISGHRSVSWYQQTPGQGLQFLFEYFSETQRNKGNFPGRFSGRQFSNSRSEMNVSTLELGDSALYLCASSLEGREHDTQYFGPGTRLTVL.

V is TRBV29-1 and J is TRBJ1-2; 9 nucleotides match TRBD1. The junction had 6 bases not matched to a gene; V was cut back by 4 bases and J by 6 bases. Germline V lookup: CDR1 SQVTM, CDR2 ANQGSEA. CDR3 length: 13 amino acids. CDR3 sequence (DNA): TGCAGCGTTGCTACAGGGGGCGTTGATGGCTACACCTTC. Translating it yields CSVATGGVDGYTF.

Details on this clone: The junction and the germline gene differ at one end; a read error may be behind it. In DNA, the CDR3 is TGTGCCAGCAGCGAAGGGGACAGATACACCGGGGAGCTGTTTTTT. Its protein product is CASSEGDRYTGELFF. This sequence joins TRBV6-1 and TRBJ2-2; 7 nucleotides agree with TRBD1. This CDR3 contains 15 residues. The germline CDR1 and CDR2 sequences are MNHNS and SASEGT.

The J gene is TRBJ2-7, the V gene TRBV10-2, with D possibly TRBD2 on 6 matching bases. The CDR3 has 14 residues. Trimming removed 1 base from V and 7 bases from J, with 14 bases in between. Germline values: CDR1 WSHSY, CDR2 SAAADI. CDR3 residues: CASSEYLGRGEQYF. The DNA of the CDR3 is TGCGCCAGCAGTGAGTACCTGGGCCGGGGGGAGCAGTACTTC.

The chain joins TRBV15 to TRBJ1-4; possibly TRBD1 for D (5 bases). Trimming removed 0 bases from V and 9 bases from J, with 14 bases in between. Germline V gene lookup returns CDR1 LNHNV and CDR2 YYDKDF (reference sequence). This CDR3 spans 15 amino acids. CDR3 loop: CATSRDSGRTKKLFF. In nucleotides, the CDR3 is TGTGCCACCAGCAGAGATTCAGGCAGGACAAAAAAACTGTTTTTT.

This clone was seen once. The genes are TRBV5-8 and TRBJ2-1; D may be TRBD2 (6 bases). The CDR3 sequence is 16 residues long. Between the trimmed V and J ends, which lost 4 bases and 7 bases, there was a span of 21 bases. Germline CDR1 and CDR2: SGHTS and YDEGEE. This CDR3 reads CASSRRGSGLGNEQFF. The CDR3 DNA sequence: TGTGCCAGCAGCCGACGAGGTTCGGGACTCGGAAATGAGCAGTTCTTC.

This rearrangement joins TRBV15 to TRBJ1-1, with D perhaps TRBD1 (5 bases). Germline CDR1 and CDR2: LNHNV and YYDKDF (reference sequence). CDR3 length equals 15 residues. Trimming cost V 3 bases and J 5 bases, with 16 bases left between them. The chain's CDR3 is CATSRGRVVGTEAFF. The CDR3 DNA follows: TGTGCCACCAGCAGGGGCAGGGTGGTGGGAACTGAAGCTTTCTTT.

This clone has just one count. The CDR3 nucleotides read TGTGCCAGCAGCCAAGATCTTGGAGATGGCTACACCTTC. This gives the protein CASSQDLGDGYTF. V usage is TRBV14 and J usage is TRBJ1-2, with D unclear. CDR1 and CDR2 (germline): SGHDN, FVKESK. With 0 bases removed from V and 6 bases from J, the gap between germline ends came to 8 bases. This CDR3 is 13 amino acids long.